This entry lists 27 T cell receptor beta chains sequenced from one sample in a study of CD8+ T cells in alopecia areata. Isolated RNA was reverse transcribed into cDNA used as the sequencing template. Sequencing was performed with immunoSEQ multiplex PCR; in TCRdb, only in-frame clones are kept and a portion is missing. The repertoire has over 200,000 clones, about 53% of them found once; the top ten carry under 0.5%. Sequencing used CD4+ T cells sorted from blood, obtained at week 0. The receptors here all came from a human donor with alopecia areata.

A few counts support this clone. The chain joins TRBV29-1 to TRBJ2-1, with 7 bases aligning to TRBD2. The germline V gene has CDR1 SQVTM and CDR2 ANQGSEA. The ends lost 8 bases at V and 5 bases at J; junction bases unmatched: 9. The CDR3 covers 13 residues. CDR3: CSSPTSSNNEQFF. CDR3 coding DNA: TGCAGCTCGCCGACTAGCTCTAACAATGAGCAGTTCTTC.

The rearrangement joins TRBV20-1 to TRBJ1-1; the D is unclear. The CDR3 runs 11 residues. Per the germline V gene, CDR1 is DFQATT and CDR2 is SNEGSKA (reference sequence). Trimming removed 3 bases from V and 8 bases from J, with 10 bases in between. The CDR3 DNA reads as TGCAGTGCTAGCGTTAGGAGGGAAGCTTTCTTT. Protein: CSASVRREAFF.

The V and J genes are TRBV4-1 and TRBJ2-7; 7 nucleotides align to TRBD2. Germline CDR1 is MGHRA and CDR2 is YSYEKL. Trimming at V came to 0 bases and at J to 8 bases, leaving 4 bases not matched to a gene. This CDR3 region has 13 residues. The CDR3 spells CASSQDRLAQQYF. The CDR3 DNA follows: TGCGCCAGCAGCCAAGATCGACTAGCCCAGCAGTACTTC.

In this sample, this clone turned up a few times. The J gene is TRBJ2-1, the V gene TRBV14; D not certain. Germline V gives CDR1 SGHDN, CDR2 FVKESK. Trimming took 4 bases from V and 6 from J, leaving 19 bases between them. The CDR3 extends over 16 amino acids. The DNA for the CDR3 is TGTGCCAGCAGCCCGATTGATTCAGAAGCCTTCAATGAGCAGTTCTTC. It codes for CASSPIDSEAFNEQFF.

The chain couples TRBV6-5 to TRBJ1-5; 11 positions agree with TRBD1. CDR1 MNHEY and CDR2 SVGAGI come from the germline V gene. The CDR3 consists of 12 residues. The trim removed 6 bases at V and 9 bases at J, leaving 1 base unmatched. The CDR3 DNA sequence: TGTGCCAGCAGGGGGACAGGGGGGCCCCAGCATTTT. Translating it yields CASRGTGGPQHF.

For this clone: The junction and the germline gene differ at one end; a read error may be behind it. The chain joins TRBV7-7 to TRBJ2-2; 8 bases agree with TRBD2. This CDR3 spans 14 amino acids. Per germline, CDR1 SSHAT and CDR2 FNYEAQ (reference sequence). The CDR3 nucleotides are TGTGCTAGCAGGGCAGCGGGAGTAGCCGGGGAGCTGTTTTTT. Translating gives CASRAAGVAGELFF.

Only a few counts were recorded for this clone. The identical CDR3 is also encoded by other nucleotide sequences in the sample. This rearrangement joins TRBV5-1 to TRBJ1-1; possible D gene TRBD1, 5 bases. CDR1 and CDR2 (germline): SGHRS, YFSETQ. The ends were cut back, 1 base at V and 5 bases at J, with 12 bases in the middle. The CDR3 runs to 14 residues. The CDR3 DNA sequence: TGCGCCAGCAGCTTGAGAACAGGAGGGACTGAAGCTTTCTTT. Translated, it gives CASSLRTGGTEAFF.

In this sample, this clone turned up a few times. V is TRBV6-5 and J is TRBJ2-7, with D possibly TRBD1 on 6 matching bases. Germline CDR1 is MNHEY and CDR2 is SVGAGI. V lost 4 bases to trimming and J lost 2 bases, with 15 bases between them. The CDR3 contains 15 residues. CDR3 nucleotide sequence: TGTGCCAGCAGTTTTGACAGGTTCAACCCCTACGAGCAGTACTTC. Its protein product is CASSFDRFNPYEQYF.

The J gene is TRBJ1-1, the V gene TRBV19, with a possible D match to TRBD1 (5 bases). Germline loops: CDR1 LNHDA, CDR2 SQIVND (reference sequence). The V end was cut by 2 bases, the J end by 0 bases, with 10 bases between. This CDR3 has 15 residues. CDR3 loop: CASSIRGGMNTEAFF. The CDR3 region has the DNA TGTGCCAGTAGTATACGGGGCGGGATGAACACTGAAGCTTTCTTT.

This clone was found a few times. The V gene is TRBV30, the J gene TRBJ1-6; tentative D call: TRBD1 (6 bases). Trimming took 4 bases from V and 7 from J, leaving 14 bases between them. This CDR3 has 14 amino acids. Germline V CDR1 and CDR2: GTSNPN, SVGIG (reference sequence). CDR3 sequence (DNA): TGTGCCTGGACCCCCGGGACACCGAATTCACCCCTCCACTTT. Translated, it gives CAWTPGTPNSPLHF.

V usage is TRBV5-1 and J usage is TRBJ1-1; D is ambiguous. Germline loops: CDR1 SGHRS, CDR2 YFSETQ. The length of the CDR3 is 13 residues. Trimming pared 4 bases from V and 0 bases from J, leaving 7 bases between. The CDR3 DNA reads TGCGCCAGCAGCCGCCGCTTGAACACTGAAGCTTTCTTT. Residues: CASSRRLNTEAFF.

The chain links TRBV30 to TRBJ2-3; D is ambiguous. V was cut by 1 base and J by 13 bases, with 12 bases left in between. Germline V lookup: CDR1 GTSNPN, CDR2 SVGIG (reference sequence). There are 11 residues in the CDR3. The chain's CDR3 is CAWSEAFEEYF. The CDR3 DNA reads as TGTGCCTGGAGTGAGGCCTTTGAGGAGTATTTT.

The chain carries TRBV7-2 and TRBJ1-2; D uncertain. The CDR3 is 16 amino acids. The V gene's germline CDR1 is SGHTA and CDR2 FQGNSA. The ends were cut back, 2 bases at V and 7 bases at J, with 20 bases in the middle. This CDR3 is CASSLPRLPGTAGYTF. The CDR3 nucleotides read TGTGCCAGCAGCTTACCACGATTACCGGGTACAGCTGGCTACACCTTC.

The chain joins TRBV6-6 to TRBJ2-1; 11 nucleotides match TRBD1. Germline V lookup: CDR1 MNHNY, CDR2 SVGAGI (reference sequence). The CDR3 is 15 residues long. J lost 7 bases, V lost 6 bases, and 8 bases had no gene match. The CDR3 DNA reads as TGTGCCAGCAGAGGACGGACAGGGGGCTTAAATGAGCAGTTCTTC. Encoded protein: CASRGRTGGLNEQFF.

This clone was seen only a few times. The chain links TRBV28 to TRBJ2-7; the match to TRBD2 covers 10 bases. In germline, CDR1 is MDHEN, CDR2 SYDVKM. The CDR3 extends over 15 amino acids. The ends lost 4 bases at V and 2 bases at J; junction bases unmatched: 5. This chain's CDR3 is CASSSASGGTYEQYF. CDR3 coding DNA: TGTGCCAGCAGTTCGGCTAGCGGGGGAACCTACGAGCAGTACTTC.

The genes are TRBV13 and TRBJ1-1, with 8 bases aligning to TRBD1. Germline V gene sequence: CDR1 PRHDT, CDR2 FYEKMQ (reference sequence). The length of the CDR3 is 12 residues. V was clipped by 0 bases and J by 11 bases; unmatched bases: 2. CDR3 coding DNA: TGTGCCAGCAGCTTAGGGGACAGGGTGGCTTTCTTT. It specifies CASSLGDRVAFF.

This clone was observed a few times. Other nucleotide sequences in the sample specify the same CDR3. The chain uses TRBV11-2 and TRBJ2-7; D gene unclear. CDR1 is SGHAT and CDR2 is FQNNGV in the germline V gene. The CDR3 totals 14 residues. V gave up 1 base and J gave up 1 base, with 8 bases separating them. Written as DNA, the CDR3 is TGTGCCAGCAGCTTAGCCAGGTCGTCCTACGAGCAGTACTTC. It codes for CASSLARSSYEQYF.

Here the CDR3 DNA reads TGTGCCAGCAGTTCTCTCTCCGCGGGCACCATATATTTT. It specifies CASSSLSAGTIYF. V usage is TRBV27 and J usage is TRBJ1-3, with D hard to call. Trimming took 4 bases from V and 9 from J, leaving 13 bases between them. Germline V CDR1 and CDR2: MNHEY, SMNVEV (reference sequence). The CDR3 consists of 13 residues.

This clone has a handful of counts. The chain is built from TRBV30 and TRBJ2-7; unclear D gene. This CDR3 is built from 11 residues. Germline V gene sequence: CDR1 GTSNPN, CDR2 SVGIG (reference sequence). Trimming stripped 2 bases from V and 1 base from J, with 3 bases between. CDR3 coding DNA: TGTGCCTGGAGTTTATCCTACGAGCAGTACTTC. Translation: CAWSLSYEQYF.

On this clone itself: Other DNA sequences in the same sample also yield this CDR3. The rearrangement links TRBV7-2 to TRBJ2-7; no reliable D call. The CDR3 has 12 amino acids. Between the trimmed V and J ends, which lost 4 bases and 1 base, there was a span of 5 bases. CDR1 is SGHTA, CDR2 FQGNSA, per germline. CDR3 in DNA: TGTGCCAGCAGCTCCCGATCCTACGAGCAGTACTTC. This codes for CASSSRSYEQYF.

This rearrangement joins TRBV29-1 to TRBJ2-7, with 12 bases identical to TRBD1. CDR3 length: 13 residues. Germline V gene sequence: CDR1 SQVTM, CDR2 ANQGSEA. V was clipped by 7 bases and J by 7 bases; unmatched bases: 8. The CDR3 region has the DNA TGCAGCGCATCGGGACAGGGGGCTTTGGAGCAGTACTTC. This gives the protein CSASGQGALEQYF.

This clone turned up a few times. For the CDR3, the DNA is TGCGCCAGCAGCCAAGAAAAGGGGTCAGCTGGGGCCAACGTCCTGACTTTC. This gives the protein CASSQEKGSAGANVLTF. This chain joins TRBV4-1 and TRBJ2-6, with D perhaps matching TRBD1 (5 bases). This CDR3 is 17 amino acids long. Germline lookup yields CDR1 MGHRA and CDR2 YSYEKL. The germline V and J ends were trimmed by 0 bases and 2 bases, with 11 bases remaining between them.

This sequence joins TRBV13 and TRBJ2-6; maybe TRBD2 (5 bases). The CDR3 length is 15 residues. CDR1 and CDR2 (germline): PRHDT, FYEKMQ (reference sequence). Trimming pared 4 bases from V and 2 bases from J, leaving 9 bases between. The CDR3: CASSYTGTGANVLTF. The DNA for the CDR3 is TGTGCCAGCAGCTATACGGGGACTGGGGCCAACGTCCTGACTTTC.

There are a few counts of this clone. This chain uses TRBV2 with TRBJ1-2; 7 bases align to TRBD1. CDR1 and CDR2 from the germline V gene are SNHLY and FYNNEI. With 8 bases clipped from V and 4 bases from J, the junction kept 4 bases outside the gene matches. This CDR3 spans 12 amino acids. The CDR3 DNA follows: TGTGCCAGCGGGGACAGAAGCTATGGCTACACCTTC. It translates to CASGDRSYGYTF.

This clone was recorded a few times. The genes are TRBV27 and TRBJ2-1; possibly TRBD2 for D (5 bases). Germline V gene lookup returns CDR1 MNHEY and CDR2 SMNVEV (reference sequence). V was shortened by 3 bases and J by 2 bases, with 11 bases between the two germline ends. The CDR3 is 15 amino acids. CDR3 region: CASSFGLGTYNEQFF. DNA for the CDR3: TGTGCCAGCAGTTTCGGACTGGGAACCTACAATGAGCAGTTCTTC.

V is TRBV19 and J is TRBJ2-1; possible D gene TRBD1, 6 bases. The germline V gene encodes CDR1 LNHDA and CDR2 SQIVND (reference sequence). CDR3 length: 15 amino acids. Trimming cost V 6 bases and J 8 bases, with 20 bases left between them. The DNA for the CDR3 is TGTGCCAGTAGCGCCCGGACAGCTCCCCGGGATGAGCAGTTCTTC. It codes for CASSARTAPRDEQFF.

The chain uses TRBV28 and TRBJ1-2; D is possibly TRBD1 (5 bases). V was trimmed by 3 bases and J by 5 bases, leaving 19 bases between them. The CDR3 has 16 amino acids. Per germline, CDR1 MDHEN and CDR2 SYDVKM. Written as DNA, the CDR3 is TGTGCCAGCAGTTTCTCAAGGGGCCTCCTGCTTTATGGCTACACCTTC. Translated, it gives CASSFSRGLLLYGYTF.